This T cell receptor (beta chain) was obtained from a study of shared clonotypes between healthy human individuals. The CDR3 consists of 12 residues. Trimming pared 4 bases from V and 4 bases from J, leaving 7 bases between. Germline-derived CDR1 and CDR2 are LNHDA and SQIVND (reference sequence). Ten immunoSEQ deep assay plates were used by the authors to sequence unsorted PBMC DNA. The method was immunoSEQ multiplex PCR; TCRdb's version includes in-frame clones alone and lacks a portion of them. The sample shows 400,000 to 550,000 clones, 70% to 80% of them seen only once. This clonotype was sampled from a woman in her 40s in good health. Some clones in this sample may be carry-over from other donors' samples. The sequencing input was PBMCs. This rearrangement joins TRBV19 to TRBJ2-5; D not certain. CDR3 nucleotide sequence: TGTGCCAGTAGTAATATGGTAGAGACCCAGTACTTC. Protein product: CASSNMVETQYF.